The 17 T cell receptor beta chains in this list originate from one sample, sequenced in a study of blood T cell repertoires in COVID-19. Data came from immunoSEQ multiplex PCR; TCRdb stores just in-frame clones and leaves some out. The table includes approximately 170,000 clones, approximately 83% detected once. Sequences were obtained from peripheral blood. Source of these receptors: a human donor with acute or convalescent COVID-19. The donor label of this sample is uncertain.

V gene TRBV15 combines with J gene TRBJ2-1; maybe TRBD2 (5 bases). Trimming removed 3 bases from V and 9 bases from J, with 6 bases in between. Per the germline V gene, CDR1 is LNHNV and CDR2 is YYDKDF (reference sequence). The CDR3 is made up of 11 amino acids. The CDR3 spells CATSRGSEQFF. Here the CDR3 DNA reads TGTGCCACCAGCAGGGGGAGTGAGCAGTTCTTC.

The V and J genes are TRBV30 and TRBJ2-3; 10 nucleotides agree with TRBD1. The CDR3 runs to 15 residues. The V segment lost 2 bases and the J segment 2 bases; nucleotides outside the gene matches: 4. The germline V gene encodes CDR1 GTSNPN and CDR2 SVGIG (reference sequence). The CDR3 reads CAWSRTGGNTDTQYF. CDR3 DNA sequence: TGTGCCTGGAGTCGGACAGGGGGGAACACAGATACGCAGTATTTT.

As regards this clone: This same CDR3 is encoded by further DNA sequences in the sample. This chain links TRBV5-1 with TRBJ1-5; D may be TRBD1 (6 bases). CDR1 SGHRS and CDR2 YFSETQ come from the germline V gene. The CDR3 totals 15 residues. V lost 0 bases to trimming and J lost 1 base, with 8 bases between them. CDR3 protein: CASSLEGGSNQPQHF. CDR3 coding DNA: TGCGCCAGCAGCTTGGAAGGGGGAAGCAATCAGCCCCAGCATTTT.

The DNA for the CDR3 is TGTGCCTGGAGTGAACAGGGGTTAAATTCACCCCTCCACTTT. Protein: CAWSEQGLNSPLHF. V is TRBV30 and J is TRBJ1-6; 7 bases agree with TRBD1. This CDR3 region has 14 residues. V lost 1 base to trimming and J lost 7 bases; unmatched junction nucleotides: 4. Germline lookup yields CDR1 GTSNPN and CDR2 SVGIG (reference sequence).

The chain is built from TRBV29-1 and TRBJ2-1, with TRBD2 matching 9 bases. The CDR3 totals 12 residues. With V trimmed by 7 bases and J by 7 bases, 5 bases remained unmatched. Germline V gene sequence: CDR1 SQVTM, CDR2 ANQGSEA. The CDR3 DNA reads TGCAGCGCACGGACTAGCGCGAATGAGCAGTTCTTC. This sequence encodes CSARTSANEQFF.

A single count supports this clone. This chain connects TRBV5-6 to TRBJ2-5; 7 bases match TRBD1. This CDR3 is built from 14 residues. The junction had 1 base not matched to a gene; V was cut back by 0 bases and J by 2 bases. Germline-derived CDR1 and CDR2 are SGHDT and YYEEEE. The CDR3 spells CASSLGDRQETQYF. The DNA of the CDR3 is TGTGCCAGCAGCTTGGGGGACAGACAAGAGACCCAGTACTTC.

The chain employs TRBV19 and TRBJ1-5; maybe TRBD1 (6 bases). The V end lost 3 bases, the J end lost 4 bases, and 10 bases lay between the germline ends. Germline V lookup: CDR1 LNHDA, CDR2 SQIVND (reference sequence). The CDR3 sequence is 14 residues long. CDR3: CASSIRDTNQPQHF. For the CDR3, the DNA is TGTGCCAGTAGTATTCGGGACACAAATCAGCCCCAGCATTTT.

This chain uses TRBV7-9 with TRBJ1-4; 7 nucleotides line up with TRBD1. The V gene end was trimmed by 0 bases and the J gene end by 7 bases; junction bases not matched to a gene: 11. The CDR3 contains 17 residues. Per germline, CDR1 SEHNR and CDR2 FQNEAQ (reference sequence). The CDR3 DNA is TGTGCCAGCAGCTTAGCGACCCGGGGGACAGCGGGTGAAAAACTGTTTTTT. It specifies CASSLATRGTAGEKLFF.

The gene calls are TRBV11-2 and TRBJ1-2, with 8 bases fitting TRBD1. J gave up 5 bases and V 5 bases, and 4 bases lay outside the gene matches. Germline loops: CDR1 SGHAT, CDR2 FQNNGV. This CDR3 has 13 residues. The CDR3, as DNA: TGTGCCAGCAGCCCCGGGACAGGTTATGGCTACACCTTC. Protein sequence: CASSPGTGYGYTF.

The chain combines TRBV11-1 with TRBJ1-2, with TRBD1 identical over 7 bases. The V gene end was trimmed by 5 bases and the J gene end by 4 bases; junction bases not matched to a gene: 4. Germline V CDR1 and CDR2: SGHAT, FQDESV (reference sequence). The CDR3 contains 13 residues. The CDR3 DNA reads TGTGCCAGCAGCCAGGGGGGCAGCTATGGCTACACCTTC. It is translated as CASSQGGSYGYTF.

The chain joins TRBV7-9 to TRBJ2-3; possibly TRBD1 for D (6 bases). The V end was cut by 1 base, the J end by 4 bases, with 15 bases between. This CDR3 is 16 amino acids long. Germline CDR1 reads SEHNR; CDR2 reads FQNEAQ (reference sequence). Here the CDR3 DNA reads TGTGCCAGCAGCTTAGGATACAGGGTCCCCTCAGATACGCAGTATTTT. Translation gives CASSLGYRVPSDTQYF. The full variable domain, completed using reference TRBV7-9 and TRBJ2-3, is DTGVSQNPRHKITKRGQNVTFRCDPISEHNRLYWYRQTLGQGPEFLTYFQNEAQLEKSRLLSDRFSAERPKGSFSTLEIQRTEQGDSAMYLCASSLGYRVPSDTQYFGPGTRLTVL.

This clone was seen only once. The chain links TRBV27 to TRBJ2-7; 7 bases map to TRBD1. In germline, CDR1 is MNHEY, CDR2 SMNVEV (reference sequence). This CDR3 is 15 amino acids long. With 7 bases clipped from V and 2 bases from J, the junction kept 11 bases outside the gene matches. This CDR3 is CASNLTRDSTYEQYF. CDR3 DNA sequence: TGTGCCAGCAACCTAACACGGGACAGTACCTACGAGCAGTACTTC.

This clone was recorded a few times. The chain recombines TRBV15 with TRBJ1-4; tentative D call: TRBD1 (5 bases). This CDR3 contains 15 residues. V shed 1 base and J shed 5 bases, with 11 bases lying between them. Germline V gene lookup returns CDR1 LNHNV and CDR2 YYDKDF (reference sequence). The CDR3 loop is CATSRASGQNEKLFF. DNA for the CDR3: TGTGCCACCAGCAGAGCTAGTGGACAAAATGAAAAACTGTTTTTT.

V is TRBV9 and J is TRBJ1-1; D is perhaps TRBD1 (5 bases). The CDR3 contains 15 residues. V was clipped by 4 bases and J by 0 bases, with 13 bases between them. The germline gives CDR1 SGDLS, CDR2 YYNGEE. In nucleotides, the CDR3 is TGTGCCAGCAGCAGAGGCCGGGGGATGAACACTGAAGCTTTCTTT. Its translation is CASSRGRGMNTEAFF.

This clone has just one count. The chain employs TRBV18 and TRBJ2-7, with 10 bases aligning to TRBD1. There are 14 residues in the CDR3. With 5 bases clipped from V and 6 bases from J, the junction kept 7 bases outside the gene matches. CDR1 and CDR2 (germline): KGHSH, LQKENI. The CDR3 protein is CASSFRDRGPEQYF. The CDR3 bases are TGTGCCAGCTCATTTCGGGACAGGGGTCCCGAGCAGTACTTC.

This clone showed up just a few times. The chain couples TRBV18 to TRBJ2-7; possibly TRBD1 for D (5 bases). Trimming cost V 1 base and J 2 bases, with 12 bases left between them. Germline values: CDR1 KGHSH, CDR2 LQKENI. The CDR3 runs 15 residues. This chain's CDR3 is CASSPRAGNAYEQYF. CDR3 sequence (DNA): TGTGCCAGCTCACCACGGGCAGGGAATGCCTACGAGCAGTACTTC.

This chain joins TRBV28 and TRBJ2-6; D possibly corresponds to TRBD1 (6 bases). The germline V gene encodes CDR1 MDHEN and CDR2 SYDVKM. Trimming stripped 5 bases from V and 2 bases from J, with 13 bases between. This CDR3 region has 16 residues. The CDR3 DNA sequence: TGTGCCAGCAGTGAGAACAGGGTCCCTGGGGCCAACGTCCTGACTTTC. Translation: CASSENRVPGANVLTF.